This T cell receptor (beta chain) was identified during a study of human T cells and chemical hapten exposure. About the study: Slight differences in pooled library volume were the main source of varying TCR yields across samples. Broader study findings: TCRs above 1 in 1000 frequency stayed constant with DPC sensitization.

The study extracted total RNA from unfractionated whole blood. The CDR3 extends over 16 amino acids. With 3 bases clipped from V and 2 bases from J, the junction kept 7 bases outside the gene matches. Germline V lookup: CDR1 SGHRS, CDR2 YFSETQ. It was the library that attached unique molecular identifiers to individual cDNA molecules. Source study methods: Sample TCR counts, which ranged from 23,224 to 690,600, had a median of roughly 100,000. MiXCR, run by TCRdb on the reads, gives a single entry per CDR3 protein. TCRdb's processing, not the authors', yielded these V and J calls. Counted here are 200 to 250 distinct CDR3 sequences, approximately 93% occurring once; the ten biggest clones make up nearly 15%. As for this clonotype: The antigen is not known.

Sample: whole blood. The chain is built from TRBV5-1 and TRBJ2-7; 11 positions match TRBD1. This clonotype was obtained from a human donor who had alopecia or was a healthy volunteer (not recorded which). Some clones in this sample may be carry-over from other donors' samples. This table probably holds off-target reads from a library built for another chain. The CDR3 protein is CASSSSPGQGAYEQYF. The DNA of the CDR3 is TGCGCCAGCAGCTCATCCCCGGGACAGGGGGCCTACGAGCAGTACTTC.